This T cell receptor (beta chain) was sequenced during a study of beta chain features in type 1 diabetes. In the study overall: There were 107,917,701 sorted cells examined across all samples.

Researchers reported sorting CD4+ naive, central memory, regulatory and stem cell-like memory cells via CD45RO/CCR7/CD25/CD127/CD95/CD27. V lost 3 bases, J lost 3 bases, and 12 bases lay in between. This CDR3 is 14 amino acids long. Germline loops: CDR1 SGHRS, CDR2 YFSETQ. Study outcomes and limitations: Naive, central memory and Treg TCRB repertoires appeared more alike in patients than in healthy donors.

The whole isolated RNA underwent reverse transcription, so sequencing captured expressed TCRB transcripts. Read counts averaged approximately 3.6 million for samples of naive, central memory and regulatory T cells. Repertoires were generated with immunoSEQ multiplex PCR, while TCRdb's copy carries only in-frame clones and drops some. The repertoire holds 150,000 to 190,000 clones, approximately 8.1% seen once, with 0.5% to 0.65% in the top ten. This clone appeared a few times. The antigen remains undetermined. The receptor was derived from a young man in good health. Sequencing used central memory CD4+ T cells from blood. V and J are TRBV5-1 and TRBJ1-1, with unresolved D. The DNA for the CDR3 is TGCGCCAGCAGCTCCTGGAGGACCGACACTGAAGCTTTCTTT. It codes for CASSSWRTDTEAFF.